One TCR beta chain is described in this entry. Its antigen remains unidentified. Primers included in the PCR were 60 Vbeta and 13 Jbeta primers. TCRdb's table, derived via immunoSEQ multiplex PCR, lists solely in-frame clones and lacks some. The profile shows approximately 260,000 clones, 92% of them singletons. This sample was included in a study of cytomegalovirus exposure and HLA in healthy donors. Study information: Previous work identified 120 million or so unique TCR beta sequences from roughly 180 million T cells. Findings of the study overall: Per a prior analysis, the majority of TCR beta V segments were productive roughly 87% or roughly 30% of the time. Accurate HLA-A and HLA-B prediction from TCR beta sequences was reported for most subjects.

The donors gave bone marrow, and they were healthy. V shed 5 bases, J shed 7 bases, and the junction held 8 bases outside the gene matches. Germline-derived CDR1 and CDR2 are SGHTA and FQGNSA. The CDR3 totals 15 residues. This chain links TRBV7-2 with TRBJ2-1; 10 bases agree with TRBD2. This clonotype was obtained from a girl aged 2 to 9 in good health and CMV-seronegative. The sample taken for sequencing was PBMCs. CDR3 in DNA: TGTGCCAGCAGCCTGGGGCTAGCGGGGGTGAATGAGCAGTTCTTC. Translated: CASSLGLAGVNEQFF.